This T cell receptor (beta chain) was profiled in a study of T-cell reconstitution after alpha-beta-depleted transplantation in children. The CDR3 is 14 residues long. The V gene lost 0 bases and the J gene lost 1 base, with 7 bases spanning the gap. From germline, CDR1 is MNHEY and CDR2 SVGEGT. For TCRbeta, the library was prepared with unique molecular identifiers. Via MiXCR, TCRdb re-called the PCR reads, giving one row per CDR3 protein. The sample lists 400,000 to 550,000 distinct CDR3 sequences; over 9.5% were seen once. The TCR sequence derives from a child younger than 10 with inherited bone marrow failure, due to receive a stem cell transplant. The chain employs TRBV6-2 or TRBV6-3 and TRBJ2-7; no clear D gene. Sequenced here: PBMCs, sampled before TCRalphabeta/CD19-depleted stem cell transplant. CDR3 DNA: TGTGCCAGCAGTTACTCAGCAGAGTCCTACGAGCAGTACTTC. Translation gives CASSYSAESYEQYF.